The entry below gives a single TCR beta chain sequence along with its context. In the study's own analysis: For nucleated cells, counts were estimated from reference gene primer amplification. Sequencing used immunoSEQ multiplex PCR; TCRdb keeps in-frame clones, though not all of them. Clonal size and the V and J genes are those of that table, whereas D and trimming came from the DNA. The sample contains roughly 570,000 clones, 85% to 90% of which appear only once. This entry belongs to a study of blood T cell repertoires in COVID-19. Study at large: The United States, Italy and Spain provided the acute and convalescent COVID-19 samples.

Germline CDR1 is LNHDA and CDR2 is SQIVND (reference sequence). Trimming took off 7 bases at V and 0 bases at J, with 12 bases between the two ends. The CDR3 has 14 residues. What was sequenced was peripheral blood. V gene TRBV19 combines with J gene TRBJ1-1; D unresolved. This TCR was sampled from a woman aged 45-65 years with COVID-19, enrolled during active disease. This CDR3 is CASNRNLMNTEAFF. The CDR3 nucleotides read TGTGCCAGTAATAGAAACCTAATGAACACTGAAGCTTTCTTT.